One sample yielded the 12 T cell receptor beta chains listed below, sequenced in a study of blood T cell repertoires in COVID-19. Here immunoSEQ multiplex PCR was the method, and the copy in TCRdb shows in-frame clones only, minus some. The repertoire holds about 160,000 clones, with about 80% as singletons. What was sequenced was peripheral blood. All receptors come from a woman between 40 and 50 years old with COVID-19, enrolled during active disease.

This chain connects TRBV12-3 or TRBV12-4 to TRBJ1-6; D is uncertain. Trimming pared 6 bases from V and 10 bases from J, leaving 10 bases between. The CDR3 spans 12 residues. CDR3 DNA: TGTGCCAGCAGCCTCCTCCCCTCACCCCTCCACTTT. Protein product: CASSLLPSPLHF.

This chain uses TRBV6-2 or TRBV6-3 with TRBJ2-3; 12 positions agree with TRBD1. The CDR3 is 16 residues long. Germline V gene data show CDR1 as MNHEY and CDR2 as SVGEGT. After removal of 5 bases from V and 3 bases from J, the junction contained 6 bases not matched to a gene. CDR3 in DNA: TGTGCCAGCAGTGACCCGGGACAGGGGGCGACAGATACGCAGTATTTT. This sequence encodes CASSDPGQGATDTQYF.

The chain has TRBV6-5 and TRBJ2-2; D possibly corresponds to TRBD2 (6 bases). This CDR3 is built from 15 residues. V lost 7 bases to trimming and J lost 4 bases, with 16 bases between them. Germline V gene lookup returns CDR1 MNHEY and CDR2 SVGAGI. CDR3 residues: CASTRDFASTGELFF. DNA for the CDR3: TGTGCCAGCACCAGGGACTTTGCGAGCACCGGGGAGCTGTTTTTT.

V gene TRBV27 combines with J gene TRBJ2-1; D not resolved. V was trimmed by 7 bases and J by 4 bases, leaving 11 bases between them. Germline V gives CDR1 MNHEY, CDR2 SMNVEV (reference sequence). The CDR3 is 13 residues long. CDR3: CASTSAAYNEQFF. The CDR3 DNA reads as TGTGCCAGCACCTCCGCGGCATACAATGAGCAGTTCTTC.

V and J are TRBV27 and TRBJ2-2, with 11 positions matching TRBD2. The J segment lost 1 base and the V segment lost 5 bases, leaving 0 bases of the junction unmatched. The CDR3 sequence is 15 residues long. CDR1 is MNHEY, CDR2 SMNVEV, per germline (reference sequence). The CDR3 nucleotides read TGTGCCAGCAGTGGGACTAGCGGGAACACCGGGGAGCTGTTTTTT. This encodes CASSGTSGNTGELFF.

The chain joins TRBV11-2 to TRBJ2-7, with 12 nucleotides matching TRBD2. Unmatched junction bases numbered 8, after V lost 4 bases and J lost 4 bases. The CDR3 is 16 amino acids. Germline CDR1 reads SGHAT; CDR2 reads FQNNGV. The CDR3 DNA reads as TGTGCCAGCAGCTCCGGAGAGACTAGCGGGAGTTACGAGCAGTACTTC. Residues: CASSSGETSGSYEQYF.

In the case of this clone: An end of the junction does not agree with germline; a read error may underlie this. The V call is TRBV11-2, the J call TRBJ2-5; tentative D call: TRBD2 (5 bases). CDR1 is SGHAT and CDR2 is FQNNGV in the germline V gene. The CDR3 length is 15 residues. The CDR3, as DNA: TGTGCCAGCAGCATAGATCGCAGTCCGGGGGAGACCCAGTACTTC. Protein sequence: CASSIDRSPGETQYF.

This clone was picked up a small number of times. The J gene is TRBJ1-4, the V gene TRBV5-4; D is undetermined. This CDR3 has 14 residues. Germline CDR1 and CDR2: SGHNT and YYREEE (reference sequence). The ends were cut back, 2 bases at V and 1 base at J, with 6 bases in the middle. The CDR3 region has the DNA TGTGCCAGCAGCTTAGGAGGAACTAATGAAAAACTGTTTTTT. Protein: CASSLGGTNEKLFF.

The V call is TRBV5-4, the J call TRBJ2-3; TRBD1 is a possible D gene (5 bases). The germline V gene has CDR1 SGHNT and CDR2 YYREEE (reference sequence). The ends were cut back, 6 bases at V and 4 bases at J, with 21 bases in the middle. This CDR3 has 16 residues. The DNA of the CDR3 is TGTGCCAGCACCCCTACAGGTTCCTACGGCGCAGATACGCAGTATTTT. Encoded protein: CASTPTGSYGADTQYF.

The chain links TRBV3-1 (or the pseudogene TRBV3-2) to TRBJ2-5; D is uncertain. Germline assignment: CDR1 LGHDT and CDR2 YNNKEL (reference sequence). The CDR3 contains 12 residues. V dropped 3 bases and J dropped 2 bases, with 4 bases sitting between them. The CDR3 reads CASSHAQETQYF. CDR3 bases: TGTGCCAGCAGCCACGCGCAAGAGACCCAGTACTTC.

The V call is TRBV14, the J call TRBJ2-2, with no clear D. Trimming pared 1 base from V and 1 base from J, leaving 4 bases between. The V gene's germline CDR1 is SGHDN and CDR2 FVKESK. This CDR3 comprises 14 residues. CDR3 residues: CASSQVRNTGELFF. CDR3 coding DNA: TGTGCCAGCAGCCAAGTTAGGAACACCGGGGAGCTGTTTTTT.

This clone appeared a single time. V and J are TRBV2 and TRBJ2-5; tentative D call: TRBD2 (6 bases). Germline-derived CDR1 and CDR2 are SNHLY and FYNNEI. Trimming left V 6 bases short and J 5 bases short, with 13 bases between. CDR3 length equals 13 residues. CDR3 loop: CASSVLGRETQYF. In nucleotides, the CDR3 is TGTGCCAGCAGCGTACTAGGGAGGGAGACCCAGTACTTC. The entire variable domain, with the rest obtained from reference TRBV2 and TRBJ2-5, is as follows: EPEVTQTPSHQVTQMGQEVILRCVPISNHLYFYWYRQILGQKVEFLVSFYNNEISEKSEIFDDQFSVERPDGSNFTLKIRSTKLEDSAMYFCASSVLGRETQYFGPGTRLLVL.